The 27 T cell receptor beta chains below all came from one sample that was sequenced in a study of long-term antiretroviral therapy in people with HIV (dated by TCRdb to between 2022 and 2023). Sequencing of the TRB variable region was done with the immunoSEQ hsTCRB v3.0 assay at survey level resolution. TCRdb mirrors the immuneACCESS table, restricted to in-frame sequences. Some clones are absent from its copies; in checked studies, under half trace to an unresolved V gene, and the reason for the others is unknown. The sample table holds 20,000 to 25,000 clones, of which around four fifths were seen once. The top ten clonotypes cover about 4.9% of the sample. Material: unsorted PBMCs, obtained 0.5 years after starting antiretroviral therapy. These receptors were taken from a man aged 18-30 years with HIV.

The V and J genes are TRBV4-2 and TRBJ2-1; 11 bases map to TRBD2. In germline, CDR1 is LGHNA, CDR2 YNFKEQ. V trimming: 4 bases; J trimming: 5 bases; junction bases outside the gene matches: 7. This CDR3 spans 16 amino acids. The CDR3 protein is CASSPNSGRANNEQFF. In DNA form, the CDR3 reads TGTGCCAGCAGCCCCAATAGCGGGAGGGCCAACAATGAGCAGTTCTTC.

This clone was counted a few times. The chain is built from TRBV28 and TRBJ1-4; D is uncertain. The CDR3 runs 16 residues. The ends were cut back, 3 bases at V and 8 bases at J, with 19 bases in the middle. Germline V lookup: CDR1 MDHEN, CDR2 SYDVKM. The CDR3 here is CASSLVVGGREEKLFF. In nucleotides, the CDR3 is TGTGCCAGCAGTTTGGTGGTCGGAGGGAGAGAGGAAAAACTGTTTTTT.

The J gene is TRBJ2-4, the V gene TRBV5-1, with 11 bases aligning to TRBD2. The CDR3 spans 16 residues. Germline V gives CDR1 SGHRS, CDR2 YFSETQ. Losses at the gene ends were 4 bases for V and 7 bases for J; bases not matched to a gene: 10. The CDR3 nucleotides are TGCGCCAGCAGCCGGAAGACTAGCGGGGCAAGTAACATTCAGTACTTC. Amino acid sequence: CASSRKTSGASNIQYF.

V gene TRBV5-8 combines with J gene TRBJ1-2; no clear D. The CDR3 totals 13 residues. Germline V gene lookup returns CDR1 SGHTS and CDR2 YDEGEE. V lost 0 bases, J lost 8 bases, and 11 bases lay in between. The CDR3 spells CASSLASSQGYTF. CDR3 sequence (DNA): TGTGCCAGCAGCTTGGCATCAAGCCAGGGCTACACCTTC. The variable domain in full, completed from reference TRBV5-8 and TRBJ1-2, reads EAGVTQSPTHLIKTRGQQATLRCSPISGHTSVYWYQQALGLGLQFLLWYDEGEERNRGNFPPRFSGRQFPNYSSELNVNALELEDSALYLCASSLASSQGYTFGSGTRLTVV.

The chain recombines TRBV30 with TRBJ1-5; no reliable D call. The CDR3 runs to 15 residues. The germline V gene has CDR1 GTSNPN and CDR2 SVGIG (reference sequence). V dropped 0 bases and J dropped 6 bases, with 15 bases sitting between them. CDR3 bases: TGTGCCTGGAGTGTCAAGACCCTTGGCGGTCAGCCCCAGCATTTT. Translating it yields CAWSVKTLGGQPQHF.

The CDR3 loop is CASSSMTSGETQYF. The CDR3 bases are TGTGCCAGCAGCTCGATGACTAGCGGAGAGACCCAGTACTTC. This chain joins TRBV5-6 and TRBJ2-5, with 9 bases fitting TRBD2. From germline, CDR1 is SGHDT and CDR2 YYEEEE. Trimming removed 3 bases from V and 4 bases from J; junction bases left unmatched: 4. The CDR3 extends over 14 amino acids. Full variable domain (outside the CDR3, taken from reference TRBV5-6 and TRBJ2-5): DAGVTQSPTHLIKTRGQQVTLRCSPKSGHDTVSWYQQALGQGPQFIFQYYEEEERQRGNFPDRFSGHQFPNYSSELNVNALLLGDSALYLCASSSMTSGETQYFGPGTRLLVL.

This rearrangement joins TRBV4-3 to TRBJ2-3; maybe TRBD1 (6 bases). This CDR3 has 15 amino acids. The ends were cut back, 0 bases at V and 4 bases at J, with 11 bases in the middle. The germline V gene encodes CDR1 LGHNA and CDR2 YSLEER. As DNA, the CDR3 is TGCGCCAGCAGCCAAGATCGGGACAACTCAGATACGCAGTATTTT. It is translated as CASSQDRDNSDTQYF.

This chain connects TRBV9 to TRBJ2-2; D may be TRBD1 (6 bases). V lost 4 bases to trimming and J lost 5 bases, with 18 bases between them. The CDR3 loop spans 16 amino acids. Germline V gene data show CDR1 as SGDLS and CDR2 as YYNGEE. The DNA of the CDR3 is TGTGCCAGCAGCAAAAAACGTGCAGGGGCGACCGGGGAGCTGTTTTTT. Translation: CASSKKRAGATGELFF.

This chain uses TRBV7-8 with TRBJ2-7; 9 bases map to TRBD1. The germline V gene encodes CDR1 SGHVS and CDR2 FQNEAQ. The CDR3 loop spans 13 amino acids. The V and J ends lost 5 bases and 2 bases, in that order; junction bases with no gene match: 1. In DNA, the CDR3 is TGTGCCAGCAGCAGGGACAGGGCCTACGAGCAGTACTTC. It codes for CASSRDRAYEQYF.

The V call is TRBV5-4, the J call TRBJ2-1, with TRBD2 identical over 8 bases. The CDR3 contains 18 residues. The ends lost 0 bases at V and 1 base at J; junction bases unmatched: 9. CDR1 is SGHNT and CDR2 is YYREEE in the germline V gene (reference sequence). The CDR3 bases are TGTGCCAGCAGCTTGGGATTGTGGGGCGGGAGGTCCTACAATGAGCAGTTCTTC. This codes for CASSLGLWGGRSYNEQFF. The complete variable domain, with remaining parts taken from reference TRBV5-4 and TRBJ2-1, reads ETGVTQSPTHLIKTRGQQVTLRCSSQSGHNTVSWYQQALGQGPQFIFQYYREEENGRGNFPPRFSGLQFPNYSSELNVNALELDDSALYLCASSLGLWGGRSYNEQFFGPGTRLTVL.

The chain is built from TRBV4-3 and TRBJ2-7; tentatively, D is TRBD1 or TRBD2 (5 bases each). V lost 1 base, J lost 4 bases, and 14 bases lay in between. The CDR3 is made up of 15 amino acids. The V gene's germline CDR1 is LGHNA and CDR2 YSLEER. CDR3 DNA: TGCGCCAGCAGCCAAGGATTGGGGGAGTCATACGAGCAGTACTTC. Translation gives CASSQGLGESYEQYF.

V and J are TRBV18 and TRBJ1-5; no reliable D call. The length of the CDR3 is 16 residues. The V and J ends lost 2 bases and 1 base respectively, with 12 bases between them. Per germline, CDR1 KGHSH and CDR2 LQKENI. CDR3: CASSPYGTASNQPQHF. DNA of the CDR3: TGTGCCAGCTCACCATATGGAACAGCAAGCAATCAGCCCCAGCATTTT.

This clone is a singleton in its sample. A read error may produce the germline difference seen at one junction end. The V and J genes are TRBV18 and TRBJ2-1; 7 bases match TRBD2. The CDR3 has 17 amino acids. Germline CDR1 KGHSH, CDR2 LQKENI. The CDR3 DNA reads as TGTGCCAGCTCGCCACGGGCGCCTAGCGGTTCCTACAATGAGCAGTTCTTC. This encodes CASSPRAPSGSYNEQFF.

This chain's CDR3 is CASSERTVAGANVLTF. Here the CDR3 DNA reads TGTGCCAGCAGCGAGCGCACGGTAGCTGGGGCCAACGTCCTGACTTTC. The gene calls are TRBV7-2 and TRBJ2-6; D ambiguous. This CDR3 comprises 16 residues. Germline-derived CDR1 and CDR2 are SGHTA and FQGNSA. V was trimmed by 5 bases and J by 2 bases, leaving 13 bases between them.

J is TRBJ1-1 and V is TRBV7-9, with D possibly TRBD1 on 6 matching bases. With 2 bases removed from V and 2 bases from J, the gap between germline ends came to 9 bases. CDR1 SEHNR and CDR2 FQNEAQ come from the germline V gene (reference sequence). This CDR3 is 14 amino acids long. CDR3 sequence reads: CASSLPGDNTEAFF. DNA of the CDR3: TGTGCCAGCAGCTTACCAGGGGATAACACTGAAGCTTTCTTT.

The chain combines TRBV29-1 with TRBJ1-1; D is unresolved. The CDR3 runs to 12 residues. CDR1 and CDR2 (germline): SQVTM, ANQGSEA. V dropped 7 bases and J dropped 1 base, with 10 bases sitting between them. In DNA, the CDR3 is TGCAGCGGCGGGGAGGGGAACACTGAAGCTTTCTTT. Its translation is CSGGEGNTEAFF. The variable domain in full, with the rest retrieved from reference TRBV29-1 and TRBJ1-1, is SAVISQKPSRDICQRGTSLTIQCQVDSQVTMMFWYRQQPGQSLTLIATANQGSEATYESGFVIDKFPISRPNLTFSTLTVSNMSPEDSSIYLCSGGEGNTEAFFGQGTRLTVV.

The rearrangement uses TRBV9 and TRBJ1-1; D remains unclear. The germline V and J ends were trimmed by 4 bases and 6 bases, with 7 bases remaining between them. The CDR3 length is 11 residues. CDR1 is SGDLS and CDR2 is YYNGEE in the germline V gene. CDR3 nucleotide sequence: TGTGCCAGCAGCCCTCTCTCTGAAGCTTTCTTT. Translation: CASSPLSEAFF.

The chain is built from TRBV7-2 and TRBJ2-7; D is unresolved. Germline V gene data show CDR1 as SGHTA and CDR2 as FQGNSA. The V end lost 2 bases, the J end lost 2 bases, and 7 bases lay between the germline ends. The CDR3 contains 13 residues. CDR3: CASSLTVTYEQYF. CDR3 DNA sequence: TGTGCCAGCAGCTTAACAGTTACCTACGAGCAGTACTTC.

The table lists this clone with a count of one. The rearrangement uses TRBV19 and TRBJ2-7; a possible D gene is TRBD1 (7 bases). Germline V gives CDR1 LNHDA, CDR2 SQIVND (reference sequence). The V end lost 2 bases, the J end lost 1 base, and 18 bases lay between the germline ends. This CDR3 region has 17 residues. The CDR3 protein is CASSIKGAAGWSYEQYF. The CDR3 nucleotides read TGTGCCAGTAGTATAAAGGGGGCCGCGGGGTGGTCCTACGAGCAGTACTTC. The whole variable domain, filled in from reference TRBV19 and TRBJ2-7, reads DGGITQSPKYLFRKEGQNVTLSCEQNLNHDAMYWYRQDPGQGLRLIYYSQIVNDFQKGDIAEGYSVSREKKESFPLTVTSAQKNPTAFYLCASSIKGAAGWSYEQYFGPGTRLTVT.

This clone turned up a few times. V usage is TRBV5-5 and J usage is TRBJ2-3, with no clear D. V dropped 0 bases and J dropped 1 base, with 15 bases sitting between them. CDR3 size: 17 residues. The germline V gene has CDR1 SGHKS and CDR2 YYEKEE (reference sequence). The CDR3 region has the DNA TGTGCCAGCAGCTTGGAGGTCCAGGAAGCTCGCACAGATACGCAGTATTTT. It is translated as CASSLEVQEARTDTQYF.

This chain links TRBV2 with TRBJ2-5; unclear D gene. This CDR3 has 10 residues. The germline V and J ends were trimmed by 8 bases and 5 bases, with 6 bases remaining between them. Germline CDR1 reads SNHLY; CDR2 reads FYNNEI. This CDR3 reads CASASETQYF. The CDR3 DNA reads TGTGCCAGCGCCAGCGAGACCCAGTACTTC.

The CDR3 sequence: CASSGQGRNQPQHF. CDR3 in DNA: TGTGCCAGCAGTGGACAGGGTCGGAATCAGCCCCAGCATTTT. The chain combines TRBV2 with TRBJ1-5, with 7 bases identical to TRBD1. The ends lost 4 bases at V and 4 bases at J; junction bases unmatched: 4. Germline V gene data show CDR1 as SNHLY and CDR2 as FYNNEI. There are 14 residues in the CDR3.

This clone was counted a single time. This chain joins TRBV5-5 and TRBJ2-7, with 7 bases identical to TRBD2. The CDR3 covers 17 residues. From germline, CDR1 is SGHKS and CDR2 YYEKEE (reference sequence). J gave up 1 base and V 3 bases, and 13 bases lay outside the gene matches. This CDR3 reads CASSSSEVLAESYEQYF. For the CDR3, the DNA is TGTGCCAGCAGCTCCTCGGAAGTCCTAGCGGAGTCCTACGAGCAGTACTTC.

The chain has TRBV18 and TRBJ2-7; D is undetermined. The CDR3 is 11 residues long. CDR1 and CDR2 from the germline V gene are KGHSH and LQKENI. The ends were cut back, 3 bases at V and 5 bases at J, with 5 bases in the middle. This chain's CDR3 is CASSPSNEQYF. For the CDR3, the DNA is TGTGCCAGCTCACCGTCGAACGAGCAGTACTTC.

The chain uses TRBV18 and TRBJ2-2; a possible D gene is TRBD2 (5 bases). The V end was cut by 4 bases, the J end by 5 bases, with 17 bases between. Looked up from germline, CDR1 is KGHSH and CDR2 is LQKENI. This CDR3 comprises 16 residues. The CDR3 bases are TGTGCCAGCTCACTCCCATCGGGGTTAAGGACCGGGGAGCTGTTTTTT. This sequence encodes CASSLPSGLRTGELFF.

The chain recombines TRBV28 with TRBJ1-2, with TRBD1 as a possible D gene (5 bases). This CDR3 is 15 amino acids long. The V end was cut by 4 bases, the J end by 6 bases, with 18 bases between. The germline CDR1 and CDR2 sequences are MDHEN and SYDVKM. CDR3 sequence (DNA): TGTGCCAGCAGTTCCCAGGGAGTAAGGTTCGATGGCTACACCTTC. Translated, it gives CASSSQGVRFDGYTF.

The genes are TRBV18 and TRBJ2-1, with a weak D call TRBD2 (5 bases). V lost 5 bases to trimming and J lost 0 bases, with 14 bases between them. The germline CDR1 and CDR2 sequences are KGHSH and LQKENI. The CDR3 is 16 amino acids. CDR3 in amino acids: CASSGQAEASYNEQFF. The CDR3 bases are TGTGCCAGCTCAGGTCAAGCGGAAGCCTCCTACAATGAGCAGTTCTTC.